This T cell receptor beta chain originates from a study of neurological immune-mediated disorders. The study, taken as a whole, reports: The most TCR clonal expansion was seen in HTLV-1-associated myelopathy, and the least was seen in multiple sclerosis, which fell below healthy controls.

Time point specified: technical triplicate 1. Germline V gene lookup returns CDR1 DFQATT and CDR2 SNEGSKA (reference sequence). The CDR3 loop spans 15 amino acids. V dropped 1 base and J dropped 5 bases, with 16 bases sitting between them. TCRdb reprocessed the 5' RACE reads via MiXCR and lists one record per CDR3 protein. The table includes roughly 41,000 distinct CDR3 sequences, 8.5% to 14% detected once. This clonotype was seen repeatedly, ten times or more. As yet, its antigen is unknown. This receptor was identified in a man in his sixties with HTLV-1-associated myelopathy (HAM/TSP). The rearrangement joins TRBV20-1 to TRBJ2-3; D possibly matches TRBD1 or TRBD2 (6 bases each). The specimen was PBMCs. CDR3 protein: CSARVVGARGDTQYF. The CDR3 nucleotides are TGCAGTGCTAGAGTGGTGGGGGCGCGGGGAGATACGCAGTATTTT.